These 24 T cell receptor beta chains were all obtained from the same sample, sequenced in a study of blood T cell repertoires in COVID-19. Clones were read by immunoSEQ multiplex PCR, and TCRdb kept only the in-frame ones, dropping some. This table holds some 240,000 clones, roughly 85% found once. Material: PBMCs or T cells enriched from blood (not recorded which). All receptors derive from a woman aged 50 to 60 who had been exposed to COVID-19.

The sample holds a few counts of this clone. This sequence joins TRBV7-9 and TRBJ2-3, with D tentatively TRBD1 (6 bases). The ends were cut back, 1 base at V and 4 bases at J, with 21 bases in the middle. CDR1 is SEHNR, CDR2 FQNEAQ, per germline (reference sequence). The CDR3 loop spans 18 amino acids. The CDR3 DNA follows: TGTGCCAGCAGCTTAGAGATTCGGGGTGGACAGTACGCAGATACGCAGTATTTT. Translating gives CASSLEIRGGQYADTQYF.

The rearrangement joins TRBV18 to TRBJ1-2, with D possibly TRBD1 on 5 matching bases. The CDR3 contains 11 residues. V was shortened by 4 bases and J by 6 bases, with 6 bases between the two germline ends. Germline V CDR1 and CDR2: KGHSH, LQKENI. The CDR3 nucleotides are TGTGCCAGCTCACAAGGGGATGGCTACACCTTC. This sequence encodes CASSQGDGYTF.

The chain joins TRBV6-2 or TRBV6-3 to TRBJ1-5; the match to TRBD1 covers 8 bases. Germline CDR1 and CDR2: MNHEY and SVGEGT. This CDR3 region has 18 residues. Trimming cost V 0 bases and J 6 bases; bases outside gene matches: 13. CDR3 region: CASSYSLFQGAFSQPQHF. The CDR3 nucleotides read TGTGCCAGCAGTTACTCGTTATTTCAGGGGGCCTTCAGTCAGCCCCAGCATTTT.

On this clone: Other DNA sequences in this specimen translate into the identical CDR3. J is TRBJ1-5 and V is TRBV5-1; TRBD1 matches at 7 bases. This CDR3 has 15 residues. Germline-derived CDR1 and CDR2 are SGHRS and YFSETQ. Germline trimming cut 4 bases from V and 0 bases from J; bases unmatched to any gene: 4. The CDR3 DNA follows: TGCGCCAGCAGCCCGGGACAGTATAGCAATCAGCCCCAGCATTTT. It yields the protein CASSPGQYSNQPQHF.

J is TRBJ2-1 and V is TRBV5-5; TRBD1 matches 10 bases. This CDR3 contains 17 residues. V gave up 0 bases and J gave up 7 bases; unmatched junction bases: 10. Per the germline V gene, CDR1 is SGHKS and CDR2 is YYEKEE (reference sequence). The chain's CDR3 is CASSLAGTGAPLNEQFF. The CDR3, as DNA: TGTGCCAGCAGCTTGGCCGGGACAGGGGCCCCCTTGAATGAGCAGTTCTTC.

This clone was seen only once. The chain has TRBV27 and TRBJ1-1; no reliable D call. This CDR3 has 14 amino acids. CDR1 is MNHEY and CDR2 is SMNVEV in the germline V gene (reference sequence). V lost 6 bases and J 6 bases, leaving 17 bases between the germline ends. DNA of the CDR3: TGTGCCAGCAGCCCAACCCTAGACCGCCCTGAAGCTTTCTTT. Translated: CASSPTLDRPEAFF.

The V call is TRBV6-5, the J call TRBJ2-7; possible D gene TRBD1, 5 bases. CDR1 and CDR2 from the germline V gene are MNHEY and SVGAGI. The V and J ends lost 7 bases and 6 bases respectively, with 7 bases between them. CDR3 length: 10 amino acids. CDR3 in amino acids: CASKTGEQYF. The CDR3 DNA reads TGTGCCAGCAAAACAGGCGAGCAGTACTTC.

The CDR3 spells CASSSTDRQGKAFF. The CDR3 nucleotides read TGTGCCAGCAGCTCAACCGATAGACAGGGAAAAGCTTTCTTT. This chain links TRBV7-2 with TRBJ1-1; TRBD1 agrees at 7 bases. Unmatched junction bases numbered 11, after V lost 4 bases and J lost 9 bases. The length of the CDR3 is 14 residues. Germline V gene data show CDR1 as SGHTA and CDR2 as FQGNSA.

This sequence joins TRBV5-1 and TRBJ1-3; no reliable D call. This CDR3 region has 13 residues. Trimming stripped 7 bases from V and 3 bases from J, with 11 bases between. Germline CDR1 and CDR2: SGHRS and YFSETQ. In DNA, the CDR3 is TGCGCCAGCGCATCTAATAATGGAAACACCATATATTTT. It is translated as CASASNNGNTIYF.

V gene TRBV3-1 (or the pseudogene TRBV3-2) combines with J gene TRBJ2-5, with TRBD2 as a possible D gene (6 bases). The germline CDR1 and CDR2 sequences are LGHDT and YNNKEL (reference sequence). The CDR3 spans 15 residues. The germline V and J ends were trimmed by 3 bases and 5 bases, with 16 bases remaining between them. Written as DNA, the CDR3 is TGTGCCAGCAGCCAGGGACTGGACCTCCGGGAGACCCAGTACTTC. It encodes CASSQGLDLRETQYF.

V is TRBV11-2 and J is TRBJ2-7; the match to TRBD1 covers 7 bases. Germline V gene data show CDR1 as SGHAT and CDR2 as FQNNGV. This CDR3 is built from 16 residues. V lost 4 bases and J lost 3; bases outside the gene matches: 12. The CDR3 nucleotides read TGTGCCAGCAGCTCGTCCCGCCGGGACAGCCGCTACGAGCAGTACTTC. This codes for CASSSSRRDSRYEQYF.

The V call is TRBV10-2, the J call TRBJ1-6, with a possible D match to TRBD1 (6 bases). CDR1 WSHSY and CDR2 SAAADI come from the germline V gene. The ends were cut back, 3 bases at V and 9 bases at J, with 15 bases in the middle. The CDR3 totals 15 residues. As DNA, the CDR3 is TGCGCCAGCAGTGAATCAGGCGGGGGCCCTTCACCCCTCCACTTT. Translating it yields CASSESGGGPSPLHF.

This clone was detected a few times. The chain is built from TRBV6-6 and TRBJ2-7, with 11 bases lining up with TRBD2. With 5 bases clipped from V and 3 bases from J, the junction kept 15 bases outside the gene matches. Germline CDR1 and CDR2: MNHNY and SVGAGI (reference sequence). The CDR3 is 18 amino acids. The CDR3: CASSPTHGLAGMFYEQYF. CDR3 nucleotide sequence: TGTGCCAGCAGTCCGACACATGGACTAGCGGGTATGTTCTACGAGCAGTACTTC.

The V call is TRBV7-8, the J call TRBJ1-5; a weak D match, TRBD1 (6 bases). The CDR3 runs 16 residues. Per germline, CDR1 SGHVS and CDR2 FQNEAQ. V lost 4 bases, J lost 7 bases, and 20 bases lay in between. The CDR3 loop is CASSSEGGGIGQPQHF. CDR3 sequence (DNA): TGTGCCAGCAGCTCCGAGGGGGGAGGGATAGGGCAGCCCCAGCATTTT.

This clone came up a few times. The V and J genes are TRBV5-1 and TRBJ2-2; TRBD2 might be the D (7 bases). Trimming pared 4 bases from V and 4 bases from J, leaving 20 bases between. Per germline, CDR1 SGHRS and CDR2 YFSETQ. The CDR3 is 17 residues long. The chain's CDR3 is CASSRGAGPPITGELFF. In DNA form, the CDR3 reads TGCGCCAGCAGCCGGGGGGCGGGGCCCCCTATCACCGGGGAGCTGTTTTTT.

The V gene is TRBV27, the J gene TRBJ2-7; TRBD2 matches at 9 bases. Losses at the gene ends were 11 bases for V and 2 bases for J; bases not matched to a gene: 10. Germline assignment: CDR1 MNHEY and CDR2 SMNVEV (reference sequence). The CDR3 has 14 residues. The CDR3 protein is CACKRLAETYEQYF. CDR3 in DNA: TGTGCCTGCAAGAGACTAGCGGAGACCTACGAGCAGTACTTC.

Concerning this clone itself: In the same sample, other DNA sequences code for this CDR3. The V call is TRBV20-1, the J call TRBJ1-1; no clear D gene. V lost 4 bases and J 1 base, leaving 4 bases between the germline ends. Per germline, CDR1 DFQATT and CDR2 SNEGSKA (reference sequence). The CDR3 sequence is 11 residues long. The chain's CDR3 is CSAKQNTEAFF. Here the CDR3 DNA reads TGCAGTGCTAAACAGAACACTGAAGCTTTCTTT.

This clone was counted between two and nine times. The rearrangement joins TRBV19 to TRBJ1-1; D remains unclear. V gave up 1 base and J gave up 6 bases, with 9 bases separating them. The CDR3 is made up of 13 amino acids. The germline gives CDR1 LNHDA, CDR2 SQIVND (reference sequence). The DNA for the CDR3 is TGTGCCAGTAGTATAGTAGTACGGTCTGAAGCTTTCTTT. Its protein is CASSIVVRSEAFF.

CDR3: CASRVTVGTEAFF. CDR3 bases: TGTGCCAGTAGAGTGACAGTCGGCACTGAAGCTTTCTTT. This chain uses TRBV19 with TRBJ1-1, with D perhaps TRBD1 (5 bases). Deletions cut 6 bases from V and 4 bases from J, with 12 bases between. The length of the CDR3 is 13 residues. Looked up from germline, CDR1 is LNHDA and CDR2 is SQIVND (reference sequence). The full variable domain, completed using reference TRBV19 and TRBJ1-1, is DGGITQSPKYLFRKEGQNVTLSCEQNLNHDAMYWYRQDPGQGLRLIYYSQIVNDFQKGDIAEGYSVSREKKESFPLTVTSAQKNPTAFYLCASRVTVGTEAFFGQGTRLTVV.

The table lists this clone with a count of one. The chain recombines TRBV14 with TRBJ2-6; 10 nucleotides align to TRBD1. Unmatched junction bases numbered 6, after V lost 4 bases and J lost 0 bases. The CDR3 has 18 amino acids. Germline assignment: CDR1 SGHDN and CDR2 FVKESK. The CDR3 loop is CASSLGTGENSGANVLTF. As DNA, the CDR3 is TGTGCCAGCAGCCTTGGGACAGGGGAAAACTCTGGGGCCAACGTCCTGACTTTC.

This chain connects TRBV29-1 to TRBJ1-2; 7 bases are shared with TRBD1. V was pared by 6 bases and J by 6 bases, with 4 bases of the junction left unmatched. Per germline, CDR1 SQVTM and CDR2 ANQGSEA. CDR3 length equals 11 residues. CDR3 bases: TGCAGCGTCCCAGGGGGGAATGGCTACACCTTC. Translation gives CSVPGGNGYTF.

The chain is built from TRBV2 and TRBJ2-1; no definite D call. Per the germline V gene, CDR1 is SNHLY and CDR2 is FYNNEI. CDR3 size: 14 residues. V was cut by 4 bases and J by 6 bases, with 13 bases left in between. CDR3 in DNA: TGTGCCAGCAGTGTGGAGAAGCTAAGCAATGAGCAGTTCTTC. This encodes CASSVEKLSNEQFF.

The V call is TRBV5-6, the J call TRBJ1-1; 7 bases line up with TRBD1. With 4 bases clipped from V and 0 bases from J, the junction kept 12 bases outside the gene matches. Germline V gene data show CDR1 as SGHDT and CDR2 as YYEEEE. The CDR3 spans 17 residues. DNA of the CDR3: TGTGCCAGCAGCCACACACCGGGACAGATTATGAACACTGAAGCTTTCTTT. This gives the protein CASSHTPGQIMNTEAFF.

The chain couples TRBV9 to TRBJ1-1, with 8 positions matching TRBD1. The CDR3 length is 12 residues. V lost 3 bases, J lost 8 bases, and 3 bases stayed unmatched. Germline CDR1 is SGDLS and CDR2 is YYNGEE. The CDR3 bases are TGTGCCAGCAGCGGGTGGACAGGGGAAGCTTTCTTT. As protein: CASSGWTGEAFF.